This is a list of T cell receptor beta chains from one sample in a study of shared clonotypes between healthy human individuals. Libraries were prepared by immunoSEQ multiplex PCR; TCRdb keeps only in-frame clonotypes and omits some of them. The sample lists fewer than 1.8 million clones; just under 99% were seen once. The sample consisted of naive CD4+ T cells sorted from blood. Receptors originate from a man aged 25-45 years in good health. Both conserved end residues are part of each CDR3. The D gene is left open where the match is weak. For some rows the clone size is stated as once, few or many, or as a class when expanded; others skip it.

TRBJ2-6	NA	TRBD1	TRBV11-3	CASSSGQASGANVLTF	TGTGCCAGCAGTTCAGGACAGGCCTCTGGGGCCAACGTCCTGACTTTC
TRBJ2-2	NA	TRBD1	TRBV27	CASSWDSFPGGELFF	TGTGCCAGCAGTTGGGACAGCTTCCCGGGCGGGGAGCTGTTTTTT
TRBJ2-1	NA	NA	TRBV5-6	CASSFQGPREQFF	TGTGCCAGCAGCTTCCAGGGTCCCCGGGAGCAGTTCTTC
TRBJ2-7	NA	NA	TRBV5-1	CASSLAGTWSSYEQYF	TGCGCCAGCAGCTTGGCTGGGACATGGAGCTCCTACGAGCAGTACTTC
TRBJ2-3	NA	TRBD1	TRBV19	CASSIGDRGTDTQYF	TGTGCCAGTAGTATAGGGGACAGGGGTACAGATACGCAGTATTTT
TRBJ1-2	NA	NA	TRBV30	CAWSVRVNYGYTF	TGTGCCTGGAGTGTCCGGGTTAACTATGGCTACACCTTC
TRBJ2-7	NA	TRBD1	TRBV6-5	CASSYGTGLEQYF	TGTGCCAGCAGTTACGGGACAGGGCTCGAGCAGTACTTC
TRBJ2-5	NA	NA	TRBV15	CATSRSRETQYF	TGTGCCACCAGCAGATCCCGAGAGACCCAGTACTTC
TRBJ2-7	NA	NA	TRBV7-9	CASSRLPTPYEQYF	TGTGCCAGCAGCCGCCTGCCGACTCCCTACGAGCAGTACTTC
TRBJ1-2	NA	NA	TRBV9	CASSVAAGAVSGYTF	TGTGCCAGCAGCGTAGCCGCAGGGGCTGTGTCTGGCTACACCTTC
TRBJ2-7	NA	TRBD1	TRBV18	CASSPGQASSYEQYF	TGTGCCAGCTCACCCGGACAGGCTAGCTCCTACGAGCAGTACTTC
TRBJ2-7	once	TRBD2	TRBV11-2	CASSLVGGLAVYEQYF	TGTGCCAGCAGCTTAGTGGGGGGACTAGCGGTCTACGAGCAGTACTTC
TRBJ2-3	NA	TRBD2	TRBV25-1	CASSAQTSGRQYF	TGTGCCAGCAGTGCGCAAACTAGCGGCAGACAGTATTTT
TRBJ2-3	NA	TRBD2	TRBV9	CASSVGLHTDTQYF	TGTGCCAGCAGCGTGGGACTACACACAGATACGCAGTATTTT
TRBJ2-1	NA	NA	TRBV10-1	CASSEEGSSYNEQFF	TGCGCCAGCTCAGAAGAGGGTAGCTCCTACAATGAGCAGTTCTTC
TRBJ2-1	NA	TRBD2	TRBV9	CASSARAHGTSVLVEQFF	TGTGCCAGCAGCGCCCGGGCCCACGGGACTAGTGTGTTGGTTGAGCAGTTCTTC
TRBJ2-7	NA	TRBD2	TRBV30	CAWSLVAGNYKQYF	TGTGCCTGGAGTCTGGTAGCGGGAAACTACAAGCAGTACTTC
TRBJ2-3	NA	NA	TRBV5-8	CASSLARTSRPDTQYF	TGTGCCAGCAGCTTGGCCCGGACTTCACGGCCAGATACGCAGTATTTT
TRBJ2-5	NA	TRBD1	TRBV7-8	CASSLGQGYETQYF	TGTGCCAGCAGCTTGGGACAGGGGTACGAGACCCAGTACTTC
TRBJ2-7	NA	NA	TRBV10-2	CASRFTWSSYEQYF	TGCGCCAGCAGATTTACATGGAGCTCCTACGAGCAGTACTTC
TRBJ1-1	NA	NA	TRBV28	CASSSGPPGAFF	TGTGCCAGCAGCTCCGGACCTCCCGGTGCTTTCTTT
TRBJ1-4	NA	TRBD1	TRBV9	CASSPPGQGAEKLFF	TGTGCCAGCAGCCCTCCGGGACAGGGAGCTGAAAAACTGTTTTTT
TRBJ1-3	NA	NA	TRBV5-1	CASSLQGLNTIYF	TGCGCCAGCAGCTTGCAGGGTTTGAACACCATATATTTT